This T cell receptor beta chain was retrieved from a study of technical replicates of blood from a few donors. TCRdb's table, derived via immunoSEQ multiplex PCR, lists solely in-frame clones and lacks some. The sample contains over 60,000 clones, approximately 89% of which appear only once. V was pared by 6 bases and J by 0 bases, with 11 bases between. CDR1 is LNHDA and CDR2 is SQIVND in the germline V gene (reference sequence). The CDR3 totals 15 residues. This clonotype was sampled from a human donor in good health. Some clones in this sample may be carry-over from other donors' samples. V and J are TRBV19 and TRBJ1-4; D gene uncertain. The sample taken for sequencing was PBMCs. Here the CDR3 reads CASRQILTTNEKLFF. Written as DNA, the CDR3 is TGTGCCAGTAGACAGATACTTACAACTAATGAAAAACTGTTTTTT.